Below are 22 T cell receptor beta chains sequenced from a single sample in a study of blood T cell repertoires in COVID-19. Profiled with immunoSEQ multiplex PCR; TCRdb holds only in-frame clones, not every one. The table has some 300,000 clones, around 88% seen once. Material: peripheral blood. The receptor source for this set is a woman aged 30 to 39 who had recovered from COVID-19.

The chain couples TRBV28 to TRBJ2-1; possibly TRBD2 for D (6 bases). Germline values: CDR1 MDHEN, CDR2 SYDVKM. CDR3 size: 14 residues. The CDR3 DNA is TGTGTCTCCATGGGGGGTAACTCCTACAATGAGCAGTTCTTC. The encoded protein is CVSMGGNSYNEQFF.

The gene calls are TRBV7-3 and TRBJ2-3, with 8 positions matching TRBD1. V lost 5 bases to trimming and J lost 2 bases; unmatched junction nucleotides: 6. CDR1 SGHTA and CDR2 FQGTGA come from the germline V gene. The CDR3 runs 15 residues. The CDR3 here is CASSPGGPNTDTQYF. CDR3 DNA sequence: TGTGCCAGCAGCCCAGGGGGCCCCAACACAGATACGCAGTATTTT.

The J gene is TRBJ2-1, the V gene TRBV4-3; D ambiguous. The V gene's germline CDR1 is LGHNA and CDR2 YSLEER. The CDR3 has 13 residues. Trimming shortened V by 1 base and J by 12 bases, and 13 bases separated the two germline ends. DNA for the CDR3: TGCGCCAGCAGCCAAGGGTTCGACTGGCGGCAGTTCTTC. This encodes CASSQGFDWRQFF.

V usage is TRBV18 and J usage is TRBJ2-2, with TRBD1 matching over 9 bases. Germline assignment: CDR1 KGHSH and CDR2 LQKENI. This CDR3 region has 15 residues. With 3 bases clipped from V and 3 bases from J, the junction kept 2 bases outside the gene matches. The chain's CDR3 is CASSPRTGDTGELFF. The CDR3 nucleotides are TGTGCCAGCTCACCTCGGACAGGGGACACCGGGGAGCTGTTTTTT.

The chain has TRBV7-8 and TRBJ2-7; 7 bases match TRBD2. The germline V gene encodes CDR1 SGHVS and CDR2 FQNEAQ. V lost 3 bases and J lost 0; bases outside the gene matches: 2. CDR3 length equals 14 residues. The DNA for the CDR3 is TGTGCCAGCAGCTTCCGGACTAGCTCCTACGAGCAGTACTTC. The encoded protein is CASSFRTSSYEQYF. The full variable domain, in which reference TRBV7-8 and TRBJ2-7 provide the parts outside the CDR3, is GAGVSQSPRYKVAKRGQDVALRCDPISGHVSLFWYQQALGQGPEFLTYFQNEAQLDKSGLPSDRFFAERPEGSVSTLKIQRTQQEDSAVYLCASSFRTSSYEQYFGPGTRLTVT.

The genes are TRBV30 and TRBJ1-6; TRBD1 agrees at 8 bases. J was trimmed by 9 bases and V by 2 bases; bases with no gene match: 9. The CDR3 has 15 residues. The germline V gene encodes CDR1 GTSNPN and CDR2 SVGIG (reference sequence). This chain's CDR3 is CAWSFSWTGRSPLHF. The DNA of the CDR3 is TGTGCCTGGAGTTTTTCCTGGACAGGGCGTTCACCCCTCCACTTT.

V gene TRBV2 combines with J gene TRBJ2-1; D possibly corresponds to TRBD2 (7 bases). V lost 1 base and J 4 bases, leaving 14 bases between the germline ends. CDR1 and CDR2 (germline): SNHLY, FYNNEI. This CDR3 comprises 16 residues. The CDR3 nucleotides are TGTGCCAGCAGTGAAGTGGGGGGGCCTGTTTACAATGAGCAGTTCTTC. It specifies CASSEVGGPVYNEQFF.

Only one count was recorded for this clone. This sequence joins TRBV4-1 and TRBJ1-1; TRBD1 might be the D (5 bases). V was shortened by 0 bases and J by 1 base, with 15 bases between the two germline ends. The CDR3 extends over 17 amino acids. Germline assignment: CDR1 MGHRA and CDR2 YSYEKL. CDR3 DNA sequence: TGCGCCAGCAGCCAAGATCGCAGGGCCGGCGGGAACACTGAAGCTTTCTTT. It translates to CASSQDRRAGGNTEAFF.

The V and J genes are TRBV30 and TRBJ1-3, with 9 bases aligning to TRBD1. In germline, CDR1 is GTSNPN, CDR2 SVGIG (reference sequence). This CDR3 is 15 amino acids long. V shed 5 bases and J 4 bases; nucleotides not matched to a gene: 9. CDR3 nucleotides: TGTGCCTGGCAGGTACAGGGGGCGTTGGGAAACACCATATATTTT. Translation gives CAWQVQGALGNTIYF.

This clone was seen just once. CDR3 residues: CASSLRGAEQFF. The CDR3 nucleotides are TGTGCCAGCAGTTTGCGGGGGGCCGAGCAGTTCTTC. The chain has TRBV28 and TRBJ2-1, with TRBD2 identical over 8 bases. This CDR3 is 12 amino acids long. CDR1 and CDR2 (germline): MDHEN, SYDVKM. Unmatched junction bases numbered 2, after V lost 3 bases and J lost 10 bases.

In this sample, this clone turned up many times. This chain links TRBV7-2 with TRBJ2-3; D perhaps matches TRBD1 (5 bases). V gave up 0 bases and J gave up 6 bases, with 16 bases separating them. The CDR3 is 16 amino acids. Germline V lookup: CDR1 SGHTA, CDR2 FQGNSA. Here the CDR3 reads CASSLAVQGVTDTQYF. The DNA for the CDR3 is TGTGCCAGCAGCTTAGCAGTGCAGGGCGTAACCGATACGCAGTATTTT.

This clone was found once. This chain links TRBV11-2 with TRBJ1-1; D is possibly TRBD1 (6 bases). The CDR3 is 13 amino acids. CDR1 is SGHAT, CDR2 FQNNGV, per germline. Trimming stripped 11 bases from V and 0 bases from J, with 13 bases between. CDR3 protein: CACTQGVNTEAFF. The CDR3 coding sequence is TGTGCCTGCACACAGGGCGTGAACACTGAAGCTTTCTTT.

The V call is TRBV21-1, the J call TRBJ2-7; no check of the table's D call, TRBD1, against the DNA was made. TRBV21-1 is labeled a pseudogene. The CDR3 consists of 18 residues. The CDR3 loop reads CASSSYIGTGTETYEQYF. CDR3 nucleotides: TGTGCCAGCAGCAGTTATATTGGAACCGGGACAGAAACCTACGAGCAGTACTTC.

The V and J genes are TRBV6-2 or TRBV6-3 and TRBJ1-1, with 7 nucleotides matching TRBD1. This CDR3 region has 14 residues. CDR1 MNHEY and CDR2 SVGEGT come from the germline V gene. J was trimmed by 5 bases and V by 4 bases; bases with no gene match: 7. CDR3 region: CASSSSGGRTEAFF. The CDR3 region has the DNA TGTGCCAGCAGTTCCTCAGGGGGAAGGACTGAAGCTTTCTTT.

J is TRBJ1-3 and V is TRBV5-1; 9 bases map to TRBD1. This CDR3 contains 14 residues. V lost 9 bases to trimming and J lost 8 bases; unmatched junction nucleotides: 12. CDR1 and CDR2 from the germline V gene are SGHRS and YFSETQ. CDR3 sequence reads: CATGSGTGKDTIYF. CDR3 sequence (DNA): TGCGCCACCGGGAGTGGGACAGGGAAAGACACCATATATTTT.

This clone was counted once. The chain combines TRBV5-6 with TRBJ1-6; 7 bases line up with TRBD1. The V segment lost 4 bases and the J segment 10 bases; nucleotides outside the gene matches: 5. CDR3 size: 13 residues. Germline CDR1 and CDR2: SGHDT and YYEEEE. The CDR3 loop reads CASSPGGESPLHF. The CDR3 coding sequence is TGTGCCAGCAGCCCAGGGGGAGAATCACCCCTCCACTTT.

V gene TRBV19 combines with J gene TRBJ1-5; 7 nucleotides match TRBD1. Germline V CDR1 and CDR2: LNHDA, SQIVND (reference sequence). The CDR3 totals 15 residues. The V gene end was trimmed by 5 bases and the J gene end by 0 bases; junction bases not matched to a gene: 4. Here the CDR3 DNA reads TGTGCCAGTAGTCGGGACAGAGCTAGCAATCAGCCCCAGCATTTT. Its translation is CASSRDRASNQPQHF.

The chain carries TRBV10-3 and TRBJ1-2; TRBD1 matches at 8 bases. This CDR3 spans 14 amino acids. V dropped 10 bases and J dropped 3; count of bases not matched to a gene: 10. Germline V lookup: CDR1 ENHRY, CDR2 SYGVKD. The DNA of the CDR3 is TGTGCCAGCCGGACAGGGAGGCTATACTATGGCTACACCTTC. It yields the protein CASRTGRLYYGYTF.

The genes are TRBV27 and TRBJ2-7, with D possibly TRBD1 on 5 matching bases. With 6 bases removed from V and 3 bases from J, the gap between germline ends came to 9 bases. CDR1 is MNHEY, CDR2 SMNVEV, per germline (reference sequence). The CDR3 covers 12 residues. The CDR3 DNA reads TGTGCCAGCAGCCCTCAGGGCTACGAGCAGTACTTC. It translates to CASSPQGYEQYF.

Concerning this clone: Distinct nucleotide sequences in the sample also encode this CDR3. CDR3 residues: CASSPTGNNSPLHF. The CDR3 bases are TGTGCCAGCTCACCGACGGGTAATAATTCACCCCTCCACTTT. The chain employs TRBV18 and TRBJ1-6; D uncertain. This CDR3 contains 14 residues. Trimming took 3 bases from V and 5 from J, leaving 8 bases between them. Germline CDR1 and CDR2: KGHSH and LQKENI.

The V call is TRBV19, the J call TRBJ1-4; 7 nucleotides align to TRBD1. V trimming: 7 bases; J trimming: 4 bases; junction bases outside the gene matches: 12. The CDR3 is 16 amino acids. Germline CDR1 is LNHDA and CDR2 is SQIVND (reference sequence). Here the CDR3 DNA reads TGTGCCAGTATCAACAGGGGATACGCTTATAATGAAAAACTGTTTTTT. This encodes CASINRGYAYNEKLFF. The variable domain in full, completed from reference TRBV19 and TRBJ1-4, reads DGGITQSPKYLFRKEGQNVTLSCEQNLNHDAMYWYRQDPGQGLRLIYYSQIVNDFQKGDIAEGYSVSREKKESFPLTVTSAQKNPTAFYLCASINRGYAYNEKLFFGSGTQLSVL.

CDR3 nucleotide sequence: TGTGCCAGAAGCTCGACCGGGACAAACTTTTCACCCCTCCACTTT. This codes for CARSSTGTNFSPLHF. The chain couples TRBV5-3 to TRBJ1-6; possibly TRBD1 for D (6 bases). TRBV5-3 is treated as an ORF (open reading frame) with a function not yet certain. There are 15 residues in the CDR3. The V and J ends lost 3 bases and 9 bases respectively, with 16 bases between them.